This T cell receptor (beta chain) was retrieved from a study of cytomegalovirus exposure and HLA in healthy donors. With respect to this clone: Its antigen remains unknown.

The PCR employed 60 Vbeta primers together with 13 Jbeta primers. Assay used: immunoSEQ multiplex PCR; TCRdb lists only in-frame clones, some missing. The ten top clones account for about 1%, within a sample of more than 200,000 clones. Regarding the study as a whole: Several top significant clusters appeared, in a later analysis, to be linked to common viral pathogens. Follow-up analysis later connected one missense variant in DCLRE1C with trimming of TCR beta V- and J-genes. Later work associated roughly 15,000 TCR beta sequences with HLA alleles at 0.05 false discovery rate.

Trimming removed 0 bases at V and 7 bases at J, with 12 bases between. This CDR3 comprises 14 residues. The V gene's germline CDR1 is LNHNV and CDR2 YYDKDF (reference sequence). The V and J genes are TRBV15 and TRBJ1-1, with D possibly TRBD1 on 6 matching bases. The receptor was derived from a woman in her thirties in good health and CMV-seropositive. The sample taken for sequencing was PBMCs. CDR3 sequence (DNA): TGTGCCACCAGCAGAGACAACGGGGACATTGAAGCTTTCTTT. Residues: CATSRDNGDIEAFF.